This note documents a single TCR beta chain sequence. No antigen is known for it. At one end the junction does not follow the germline gene, possibly because of a read error. RNA was extracted from bulk tissue without any cell sorting. More than 3 cm separated this lung sample from the edge of the tumor. Between August and November 2014, newly diagnosed, chemotherapy-naive lung cancer patients underwent thoracic surgery in China. Three rounds of nested PCR, following a modified ARM-PCR protocol, produced the TCRbeta library. TCRdb fed the multiplex PCR reads into MiXCR, producing one record per CDR3 protein. The sample holds more than 85,000 distinct CDR3 sequences, under 65% seen once. The source of the sample is a study of tumor and adjacent non-tumor tissue in lung cancer. The CDR3 runs 13 residues. CDR1 is SQVTM and CDR2 is ANQGSEA in the germline V gene. Findings and limits, study-wide: TCR diversity was significantly greater in tumor than normal lung tissue. Tumor repertoires had a smaller top 100 clone share than normal lung.

This receptor was identified in a man between 60 and 70 years old with non-small cell lung cancer. The chain recombines TRBV29-1 with TRBJ1-1, with D perhaps matching TRBD1 (5 bases). Sequenced input: distant non-tumor lung tissue. This chain's CDR3 is CSDGGGMNTEVFF. The CDR3 nucleotides read TGCAGCGATGGTGGGGGAATGAACACTGAAGTTTTCTTT.